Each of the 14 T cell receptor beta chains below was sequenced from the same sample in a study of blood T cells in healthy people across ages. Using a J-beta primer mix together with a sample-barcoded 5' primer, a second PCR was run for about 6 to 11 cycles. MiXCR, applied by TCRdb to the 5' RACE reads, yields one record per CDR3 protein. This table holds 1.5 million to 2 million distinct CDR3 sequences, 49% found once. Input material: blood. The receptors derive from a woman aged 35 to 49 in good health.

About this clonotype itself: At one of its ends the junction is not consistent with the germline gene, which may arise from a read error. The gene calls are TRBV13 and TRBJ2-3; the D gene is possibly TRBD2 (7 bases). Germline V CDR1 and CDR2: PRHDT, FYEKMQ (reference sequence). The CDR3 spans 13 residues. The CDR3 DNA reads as TGTGTCAGCAGCGTAGGGGGGGCAGATACGCAGTATTTT. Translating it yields CVSSVGGADTQYF.

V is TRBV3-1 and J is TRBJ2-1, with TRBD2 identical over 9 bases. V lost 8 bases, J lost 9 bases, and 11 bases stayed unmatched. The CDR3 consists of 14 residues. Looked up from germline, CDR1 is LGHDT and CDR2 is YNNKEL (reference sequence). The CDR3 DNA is TGTGCCAGCTCCTTAGCGGGGGCCATAGCTGAGCAGTTCTTC. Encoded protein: CASSLAGAIAEQFF.

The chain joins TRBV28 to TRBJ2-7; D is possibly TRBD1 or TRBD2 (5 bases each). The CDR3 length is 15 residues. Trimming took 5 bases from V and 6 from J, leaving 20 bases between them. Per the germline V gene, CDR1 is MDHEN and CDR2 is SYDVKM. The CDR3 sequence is CASSPPQGTGSEQYF. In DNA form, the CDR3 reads TGTGCCAGCAGTCCCCCCCAAGGGACCGGGTCCGAGCAGTACTTC.

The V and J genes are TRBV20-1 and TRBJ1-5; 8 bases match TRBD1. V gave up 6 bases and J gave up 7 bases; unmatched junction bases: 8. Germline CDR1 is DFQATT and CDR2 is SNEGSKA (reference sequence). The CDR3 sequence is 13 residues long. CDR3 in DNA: TGCAGTGCCCCCGACAGGGGTAGACAGCCCCAGCATTTT. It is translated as CSAPDRGRQPQHF.

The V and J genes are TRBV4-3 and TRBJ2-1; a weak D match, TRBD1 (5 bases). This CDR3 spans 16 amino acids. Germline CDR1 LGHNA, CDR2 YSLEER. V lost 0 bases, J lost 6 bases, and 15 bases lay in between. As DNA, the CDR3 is TGCGCCAGCAGCCAAGACGAGCGACAGAGAGGCAATGAGCAGTTCTTC. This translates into CASSQDERQRGNEQFF.

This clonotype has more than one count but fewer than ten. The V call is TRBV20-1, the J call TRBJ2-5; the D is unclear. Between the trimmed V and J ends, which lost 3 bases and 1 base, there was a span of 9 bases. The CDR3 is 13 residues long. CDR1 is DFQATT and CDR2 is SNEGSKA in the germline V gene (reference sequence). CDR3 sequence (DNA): TGCAGTGCTAGTACAGACTCCCAAGAGACCCAGTACTTC. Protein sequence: CSASTDSQETQYF.

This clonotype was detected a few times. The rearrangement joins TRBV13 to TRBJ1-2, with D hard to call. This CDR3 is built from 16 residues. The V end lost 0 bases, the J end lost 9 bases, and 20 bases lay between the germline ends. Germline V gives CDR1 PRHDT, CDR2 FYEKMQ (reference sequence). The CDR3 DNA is TGTGCCAGCAGCTTAGGCTCCGATCTAGGGATAGATCGCTACACCTTC. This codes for CASSLGSDLGIDRYTF.

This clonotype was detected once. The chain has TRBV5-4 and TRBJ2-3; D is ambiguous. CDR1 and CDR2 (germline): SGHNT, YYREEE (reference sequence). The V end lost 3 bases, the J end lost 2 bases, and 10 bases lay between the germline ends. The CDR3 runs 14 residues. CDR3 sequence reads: CASSSEVATDTQYF. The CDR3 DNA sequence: TGTGCCAGCAGCTCCGAAGTCGCCACAGATACGCAGTATTTT.

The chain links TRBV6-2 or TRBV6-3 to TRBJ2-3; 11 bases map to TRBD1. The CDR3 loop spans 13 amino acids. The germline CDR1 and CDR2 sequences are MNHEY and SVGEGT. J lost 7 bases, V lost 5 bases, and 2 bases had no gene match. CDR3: CASSGQGANTQYF. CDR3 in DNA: TGTGCCAGCAGTGGACAGGGGGCAAATACGCAGTATTTT.

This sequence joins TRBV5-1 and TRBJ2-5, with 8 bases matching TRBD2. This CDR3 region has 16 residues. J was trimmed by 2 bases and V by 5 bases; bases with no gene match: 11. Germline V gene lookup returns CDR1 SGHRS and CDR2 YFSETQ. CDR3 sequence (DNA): TGCGCCAGCAGGCCCGTGGCTAGCGGGCGACAAGAGACCCAGTACTTC. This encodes CASRPVASGRQETQYF.

CDR3 in amino acids: CASPIRVPNYGYTF. CDR3 DNA sequence: TGTGCCAGCCCTATTAGAGTTCCTAACTATGGCTACACCTTC. V usage is TRBV2 and J usage is TRBJ1-2; unclear D gene. Germline V gene sequence: CDR1 SNHLY, CDR2 FYNNEI. The CDR3 covers 14 residues. The germline V and J ends were trimmed by 8 bases and 0 bases, with 13 bases remaining between them.

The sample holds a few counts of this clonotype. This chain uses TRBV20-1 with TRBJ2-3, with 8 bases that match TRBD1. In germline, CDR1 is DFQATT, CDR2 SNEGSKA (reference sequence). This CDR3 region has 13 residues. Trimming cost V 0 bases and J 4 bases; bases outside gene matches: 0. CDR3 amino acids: CSAREQGADTQYF. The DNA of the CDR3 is TGCAGTGCTAGAGAACAGGGGGCAGATACGCAGTATTTT.

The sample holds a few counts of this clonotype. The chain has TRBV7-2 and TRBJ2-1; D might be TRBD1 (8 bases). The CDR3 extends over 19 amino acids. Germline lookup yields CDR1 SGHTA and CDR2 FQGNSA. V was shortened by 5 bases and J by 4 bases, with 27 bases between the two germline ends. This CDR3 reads CASSTRTGRVPTVYNEQFF. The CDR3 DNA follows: TGTGCCAGCAGCACCCGGACAGGGAGGGTCCCCACGGTGTACAATGAGCAGTTCTTC.

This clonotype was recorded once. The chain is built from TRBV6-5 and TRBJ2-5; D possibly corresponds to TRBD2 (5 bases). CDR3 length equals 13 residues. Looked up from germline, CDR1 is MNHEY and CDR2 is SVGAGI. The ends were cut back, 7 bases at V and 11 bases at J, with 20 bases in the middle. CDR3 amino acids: CASIPEAGNEQYF. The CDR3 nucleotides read TGTGCCAGCATCCCAGAGGCGGGCAATGAGCAGTACTTC.